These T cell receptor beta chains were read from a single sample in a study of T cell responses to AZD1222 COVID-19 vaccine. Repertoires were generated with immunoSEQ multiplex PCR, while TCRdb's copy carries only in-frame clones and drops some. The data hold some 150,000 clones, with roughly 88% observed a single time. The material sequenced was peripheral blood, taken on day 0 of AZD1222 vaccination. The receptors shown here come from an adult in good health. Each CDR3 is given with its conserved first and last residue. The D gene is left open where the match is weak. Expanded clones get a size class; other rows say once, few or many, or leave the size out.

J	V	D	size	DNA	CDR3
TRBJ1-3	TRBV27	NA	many	TGTGCCAGCAGAAAGGCCAATGGAAACACCATATATTTT	CASRKANGNTIYF
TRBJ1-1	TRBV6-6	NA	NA	TGTGCCAGCAGCCCACAGGTGAACACTGAAGCTTTCTTT	CASSPQVNTEAFF
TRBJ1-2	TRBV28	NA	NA	TGTGCCAGCAGTCCCTCCCCAACAGGGTTGGGAGGCTACACCTTC	CASSPSPTGLGGYTF
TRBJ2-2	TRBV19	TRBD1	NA	TGTGCCAGTAGACAACAGGGGGCGGCTAAGACCGGGGAGCTGTTTTTT	CASRQQGAAKTGELFF
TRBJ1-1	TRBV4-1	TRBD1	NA	TGCGCCAGCAGCCACCCTCGGCTAAGGGACAGGGGTAGGGAGGACACTGAAGCTTTCTTT	CASSHPRLRDRGREDTEAFF
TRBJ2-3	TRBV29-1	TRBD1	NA	TGCAGCGCCAGTCAGACAGGGTCTGGGTGGCTAAGCACAGATACGCAGTATTTT	CSASQTGSGWLSTDTQYF
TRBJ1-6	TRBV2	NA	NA	TGTGCCAGCAGTGAATCAGGGGTCCTTTATAATTCACCCCTCCACTTT	CASSESGVLYNSPLHF
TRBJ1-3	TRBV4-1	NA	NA	TGCGCCAGCAGCCGCACCCCGGGGGCGGCGAACTCTGGAAACACCATATATTTT	CASSRTPGAANSGNTIYF
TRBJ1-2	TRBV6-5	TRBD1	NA	TGTGCCAGCAGTCACACGGGACAGGGGTATGGCTACACCTTC	CASSHTGQGYGYTF
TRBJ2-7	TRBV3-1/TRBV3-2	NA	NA	TGTGCCAGCAGCCAAGGACTCGCTCACGAGCAGTACTTC	CASSQGLAHEQYF
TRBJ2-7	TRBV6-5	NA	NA	TGTGCCAGCAGCTTAGACAGACATTCCTACGAGCAGTACTTC	CASSLDRHSYEQYF
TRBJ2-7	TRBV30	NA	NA	TGTGCCTGGAGTGTATTAGGCTACGAGCAGTACTTC	CAWSVLGYEQYF
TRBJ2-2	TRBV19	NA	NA	TGTGCCAGTAGTATGACAGGCGTCACCGGGGAGCTGTTTTTT	CASSMTGVTGELFF
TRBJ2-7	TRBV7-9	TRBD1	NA	TGTGCCAGCAGCTTGGGGACAGGGGGCGGGTCGGCGCACGAGCAGTACTTC	CASSLGTGGGSAHEQYF
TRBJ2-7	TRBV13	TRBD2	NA	TGTGCCAGCAGCTTAAGGCCTAGCGGGGAGGCCTACGAGCAGTACTTC	CASSLRPSGEAYEQYF
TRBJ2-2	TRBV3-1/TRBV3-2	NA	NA	TGTGCCAGCAGTTGGAACACCGGGGAGCTGTTTTTT	CASSWNTGELFF
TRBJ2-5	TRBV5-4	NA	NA	TGTGCCAGCAGCGTCGGGGACACTGTACAAGAGACCCAGTACTTC	CASSVGDTVQETQYF
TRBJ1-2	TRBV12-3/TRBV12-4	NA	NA	TGTGCCAGCAGTGACAGGTTCGGCTACACCTTC	CASSDRFGYTF
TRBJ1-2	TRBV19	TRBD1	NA	TGTGCCAGTAGTATAGTCTCGGGACAGTTAGGGGGCTACACCTTC	CASSIVSGQLGGYTF
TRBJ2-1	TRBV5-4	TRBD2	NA	TGTGCCAGCGCCAAAGAGGCTAGCGGGATTAGCTCCTACAATGAGCAGTTCTTC	CASAKEASGISSYNEQFF
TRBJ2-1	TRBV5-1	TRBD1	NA	TGCGCCAGCAGCTCCGGGACAGGGGTTTTTAATGAGCAGTTCTTC	CASSSGTGVFNEQFF
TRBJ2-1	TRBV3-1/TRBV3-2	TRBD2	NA	TGTGCCAGCAGCCAAGATGTTTCTAGCGGGTCCTACAATGAGCAGTTCTTC	CASSQDVSSGSYNEQFF
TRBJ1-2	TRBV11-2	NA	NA	TGTGCCAGCAGCTTCTCCAGGGAGGTCGGCTACACCTTC	CASSFSREVGYTF
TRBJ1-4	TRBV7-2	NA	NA	TGTGCCAGCAGCTTAGAGGGGTTTTACGGAGAAAAACTGTTTTTT	CASSLEGFYGEKLFF
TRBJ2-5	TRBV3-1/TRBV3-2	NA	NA	TGTGCCAGCAGCTCTACAGGAGCCCAGTACTTC	CASSSTGAQYF
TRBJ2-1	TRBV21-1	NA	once	TGTGCCAGCAGCAAACAGACCAATGAGCAGTTCTTC	CASSKQTNEQFF
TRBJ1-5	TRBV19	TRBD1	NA	TGTGCCAGTAGGGGGAGGGGACAGGGGTTTAATCAGCCCCAGCATTTT	CASRGRGQGFNQPQHF
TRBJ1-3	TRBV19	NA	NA	TGTGCCAGTAGTATGGATTCTTCCTCTGGAAACACCATATATTTT	CASSMDSSSGNTIYF
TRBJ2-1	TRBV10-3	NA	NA	TGTGCCATCAGTGAGTCTAGTCTTCAGGGTGGTGAGCAGTTCTTC	CAISESSLQGGEQFF
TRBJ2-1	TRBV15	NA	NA	TGTGCCACCAGCAATCCCAGTTCCGGGGGGCACAATGAGCAGTTCTTC	CATSNPSSGGHNEQFF
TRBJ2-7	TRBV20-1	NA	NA	TGCAGTGCAAGGGCCCCCGGCGAGCAGTACTTC	CSARAPGEQYF
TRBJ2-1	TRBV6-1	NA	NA	TGTGCCAGCAGTGAAGCGCTAGGAGGGAATGAGCAGTTCTTC	CASSEALGGNEQFF
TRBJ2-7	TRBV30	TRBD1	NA	TGTGCCTGGGCCGGGACAGGGGTCCTTTACCGAATGTACGAGCAGTACTTC	CAWAGTGVLYRMYEQYF
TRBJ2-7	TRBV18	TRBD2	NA	TGTGCCAGCTCACCAACTAGCGGCAGCTCACTAGGCTACGAGCAGTACTTC	CASSPTSGSSLGYEQYF
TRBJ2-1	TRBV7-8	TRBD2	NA	TGTGCCAGCAGCTTTGGGGCGGGGGTCTCCTACAATGAGCAGTTCTTC	CASSFGAGVSYNEQFF
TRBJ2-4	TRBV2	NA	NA	TGTGCCAGCAGTCGGACAATCGACCCGAACATTCAGTACTTC	CASSRTIDPNIQYF
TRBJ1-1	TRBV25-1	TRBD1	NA	TGTGCCAGTGGACAGGGGAACACTGAAGCTTTCTTT	CASGQGNTEAFF
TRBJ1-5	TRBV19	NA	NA	TGTGCCAGTATGGCCCCGGGTAGGGTCTATAGCAATCAGCCCCAGCATTTT	CASMAPGRVYSNQPQHF
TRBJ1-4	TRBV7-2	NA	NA	TGTGCCAGCAGCTTAAGGGAAAAACTGTTTTTT	CASSLREKLFF
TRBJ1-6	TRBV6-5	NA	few	TGTGCCAGCACCAAGGGGGGCGTTAATTCACCCCTCCACTTT	CASTKGGVNSPLHF
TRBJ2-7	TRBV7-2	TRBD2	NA	TGTGCCAGCAGCTCACGGGGCGGGGGGACTAGCTTCTACGAGCAGTACTTC	CASSSRGGGTSFYEQYF
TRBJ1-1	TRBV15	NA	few	TGTGCCACCAGCAGGGGCAGGGGCACTGAAGCTTTCTTT	CATSRGRGTEAFF
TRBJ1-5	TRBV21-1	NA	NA	TGTGCCACCCAAAGGAGTCGAGAGGGCAATCAGCCCCAGCATTTT	CATQRSREGNQPQHF
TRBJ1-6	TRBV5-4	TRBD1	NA	TGTGCCAGCAGCTTGGGGGGGACAGGGTCTATTCCCCTCCACTTT	CASSLGGTGSIPLHF
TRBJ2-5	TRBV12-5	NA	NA	TGTGCTAGTGGGGGGGACATACAAGAGACCCAGTACTTC	CASGGDIQETQYF
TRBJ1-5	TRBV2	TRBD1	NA	TGTGCCAGCAGGGACGACAGGGGCCCCAATCAGCCCCAGCATTTT	CASRDDRGPNQPQHF
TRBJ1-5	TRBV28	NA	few	TGTGCCAGCAGCACGGGTCGGCCCCAGCATTTT	CASSTGRPQHF
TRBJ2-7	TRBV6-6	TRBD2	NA	TGTGCCAGCAGTGGCGGGGGGGGCCCGGGGTACGAGCAGTACTTC	CASSGGGGPGYEQYF